These 10 T cell receptor beta chains were sequenced from one sample in a study of shared clonotypes between healthy human individuals. Profiling relied on immunoSEQ multiplex PCR, and the TCRdb table lists in-frame clones only, not all of them. The sample has around 510,000 clones, roughly four fifths seen once. The sample was PBMCs. These receptors were taken from a middle-aged woman in good health. Some clones in this sample may be carry-over from other donors' samples.

J is TRBJ2-7 and V is TRBV7-2, with D possibly matching TRBD1 (6 bases). The CDR3 length is 15 residues. The germline CDR1 and CDR2 sequences are SGHTA and FQGNSA. V gave up 0 bases and J gave up 4 bases, with 13 bases separating them. CDR3 amino acids: CASSLAPGQAYEQYF. In nucleotides, the CDR3 is TGTGCCAGCAGCTTAGCTCCGGGACAAGCTTACGAGCAGTACTTC.

This clone was seen just once. The chain recombines TRBV20-1 with TRBJ2-5; D uncertain. The germline V and J ends were trimmed by 6 bases and 1 base, with 6 bases remaining between them. CDR1 is DFQATT and CDR2 is SNEGSKA in the germline V gene (reference sequence). This CDR3 contains 11 residues. This chain's CDR3 is CSAAAQETQYF. In DNA, the CDR3 is TGCAGTGCCGCGGCCCAAGAGACCCAGTACTTC.

This CDR3 is CASSSPERGGAKNIQYF. For the CDR3, the DNA is TGTGCCAGCAGCTCGCCGGAGCGTGGAGGCGCCAAAAACATTCAGTACTTC. The V call is TRBV5-4, the J call TRBJ2-4, with TRBD2 as a possible D gene (5 bases). The CDR3 covers 17 residues. Looked up from germline, CDR1 is SGHNT and CDR2 is YYREEE (reference sequence). V was pared by 3 bases and J by 1 base, with 17 bases between. The whole variable domain, filled in from reference TRBV5-4 and TRBJ2-4, reads ETGVTQSPTHLIKTRGQQVTLRCSSQSGHNTVSWYQQALGQGPQFIFQYYREEENGRGNFPPRFSGLQFPNYSSELNVNALELDDSALYLCASSSPERGGAKNIQYFGAGTRLSVL.

This CDR3 reads CASKGGRVYNEQFF. The CDR3 nucleotides read TGTGCCAGCAAAGGGGGTAGGGTATACAATGAGCAGTTCTTC. V usage is TRBV27 and J usage is TRBJ2-1; a weak D match, TRBD1 (6 bases). Trimming pared 7 bases from V and 4 bases from J, leaving 14 bases between. The CDR3 totals 14 residues. Germline loops: CDR1 MNHEY, CDR2 SMNVEV (reference sequence).

With respect to this clone: At the DNA level, this CDR3 is encoded by other sequences in the same sample as well. The chain couples TRBV7-9 to TRBJ1-2; D gene unclear. V lost 1 base, J lost 3 bases, and 3 bases lay in between. Germline-derived CDR1 and CDR2 are SEHNR and FQNEAQ (reference sequence). This CDR3 is 12 amino acids long. The CDR3 loop reads CASSLDYYGYTF. The CDR3, as DNA: TGTGCCAGCAGCTTAGATTACTATGGCTACACCTTC.

Comments on this clone: The identical CDR3 is also encoded by other nucleotide sequences in the sample. The CDR3 loop is CASSEVRGSTEAFF. The CDR3 DNA reads as TGTGCCAGCAGTGAGGTCCGGGGGTCCACTGAAGCTTTCTTT. The chain links TRBV6-1 to TRBJ1-1; D is possibly TRBD1 (5 bases). V shed 3 bases and J shed 4 bases, with 12 bases lying between them. CDR1 is MNHNS, CDR2 SASEGT, per germline. The CDR3 has 14 amino acids.

The V and J genes are TRBV6-5 and TRBJ1-2; D may be TRBD1 (5 bases). Trimming removed 2 bases from V and 2 bases from J, with 6 bases in between. CDR1 and CDR2 (germline): MNHEY, SVGAGI. The CDR3 covers 13 residues. CDR3 protein: CASSYPGNYGYTF. As DNA, the CDR3 is TGTGCCAGCAGTTACCCAGGGAACTATGGCTACACCTTC.

This clone was recorded at least ten times. V is TRBV6-1 and J is TRBJ2-1, with 9 bases aligning to TRBD2. With 8 bases clipped from V and 3 bases from J, the junction kept 5 bases outside the gene matches. The CDR3 sequence is 14 residues long. Germline assignment: CDR1 MNHNS and CDR2 SASEGT. The CDR3, as DNA: TGTGCCAGCCTCTCTAGCGGGATCTACAATGAGCAGTTCTTC. This encodes CASLSSGIYNEQFF.

This chain links TRBV28 with TRBJ2-1; D is perhaps TRBD1 (8 bases). The CDR3 spans 14 residues. Germline V CDR1 and CDR2: MDHEN, SYDVKM. V lost 3 bases and J 6 bases, leaving 12 bases between the germline ends. The CDR3 DNA sequence: TGTGCCAGCAGTTTGACAGGGGAGGGCAATGAGCAGTTCTTC. It yields the protein CASSLTGEGNEQFF. The entire variable domain, with the rest obtained from reference TRBV28 and TRBJ2-1, is as follows: DVKVTQSSRYLVKRTGEKVFLECVQDMDHENMFWYRQDPGLGLRLIYFSYDVKMKEKGDIPEGYSVSREKKERFSLILESASTNQTSMYLCASSLTGEGNEQFFGPGTRLTVL.

Only a few counts were recorded for this clone. The chain employs TRBV6-5 and TRBJ1-2; tentatively, D is TRBD1 (6 bases). Trimming took 5 bases from V and 8 from J, leaving 15 bases between them. Germline assignment: CDR1 MNHEY and CDR2 SVGAGI. This CDR3 has 13 amino acids. The CDR3 nucleotides read TGTGCCAGCAGTCAACAGGGTATTTTGGGCTACACCTTC. Translating gives CASSQQGILGYTF.